These 14 T cell receptor beta chains originate from one sample sequenced in a study of read filtering for tumor transcriptome and immune sequencing. Molecular barcoded adaptors covering alpha/delta and beta/gamma chains were used on around 400 ng RNA. One entry per CDR3 protein results from TCRdb running MiXCR on the reads. The profile shows about 58,000 distinct CDR3 sequences, roughly 12% of them singletons. Sequenced input: a population of CD138-negative cells sorted from bone marrow. All receptors come from a donor at least 40 years old with multiple myeloma.

Ten or more counts support this clonotype. The CDR3: CASANTGGGETQYF. CDR3 in DNA: TGTGCCAGCGCTAATACAGGGGGCGGTGAGACCCAGTACTTC. V gene TRBV12-3 or TRBV12-4 combines with J gene TRBJ2-5; 9 bases fit TRBD1. The trim removed 8 bases at V and 5 bases at J, leaving 9 bases unmatched. The CDR3 runs to 14 residues.

Concerning this clonotype itself: A far larger clone is just one base off, so this is likely a read error. A read error is likely, as this CDR3 ends without the conserved phenylalanine or tryptophan. This rearrangement joins TRBV6-5 to TRBJ2-1; no clear D. The CDR3 runs 13 residues. Trimming took off 6 bases at V and 5 bases at J, with 11 bases between the two ends. Germline CDR1 reads MNHEY; CDR2 reads SVGAGI. For the CDR3, the DNA is TGTGCCAGCAGGATCAGACCCAACAATGAGCAGTTCTCC. Encoded protein: CASRIRPNNEQFS.

Ten or more counts support this clonotype. The V and J genes are TRBV7-8 and TRBJ2-7; D is tentatively TRBD1 or TRBD2 (5 bases each). This CDR3 has 14 residues. Trimming pared 4 bases from V and 2 bases from J, leaving 12 bases between. The germline V gene encodes CDR1 SGHVS and CDR2 FQNEAQ. CDR3 in amino acids: CASSSRDGTYEQYF. CDR3 DNA sequence: TGTGCCAGCAGCTCCCGGGACGGAACCTACGAGCAGTACTTC.

This clonotype was seen many times. This sequence joins TRBV20-1 and TRBJ1-1; D not certain. The CDR3 is 12 amino acids. The V and J ends lost 1 base and 3 bases respectively, with 6 bases between them. The germline V gene encodes CDR1 DFQATT and CDR2 SNEGSKA (reference sequence). CDR3 nucleotides: TGCAGTGCTAGAGCCCCGGACACTGAAGCTTTCTTT. Its translation: CSARAPDTEAFF.

A single count supports this clonotype. Being one base from a much bigger clone, this may be a read error. CDR3 protein: CASSTSGEETQYF. The DNA of the CDR3 is TGTGCCAGCAGCACTAGCGGGGAAGAGACCCAGTACTTC. The chain combines TRBV7-9 with TRBJ2-5, with 10 bases lining up with TRBD2. This CDR3 comprises 13 residues. Per germline, CDR1 SEHNR and CDR2 FQNEAQ (reference sequence). Trimming removed 5 bases from V and 3 bases from J; junction bases left unmatched: 0.

In its sample, this clonotype was seen many times. The chain carries TRBV5-5 and TRBJ1-1; D not certain. CDR3 size: 13 residues. Per the germline V gene, CDR1 is SGHKS and CDR2 is YYEKEE (reference sequence). Trimming cost V 0 bases and J 2 bases, with 5 bases left between them. The CDR3 DNA reads TGTGCCAGCAGCTTGGCCAGTAACACTGAAGCTTTCTTT. Translating gives CASSLASNTEAFF.

The sample holds many counts of this clonotype. This sequence joins TRBV7-9 and TRBJ2-5; TRBD2 aligns across 9 bases. CDR1 SEHNR and CDR2 FQNEAQ come from the germline V gene (reference sequence). The CDR3 contains 15 residues. After removal of 1 base from V and 4 bases from J, the junction contained 4 bases not matched to a gene. The CDR3 here is CASSLDSGGRETQYF. The CDR3 DNA reads TGTGCCAGCAGCTTAGATAGCGGGGGACGAGAGACCCAGTACTTC.

This clonotype has just a few counts. A much larger clone lies a single base off, so this may be a read error. V usage is TRBV7-9 and J usage is TRBJ1-6; 7 positions match TRBD1. Germline V CDR1 and CDR2: SEHNR, FQNEAQ (reference sequence). The CDR3 length is 13 residues. The CDR3 DNA follows: TGTGCCGGCAGCTCGGGACAGTGGGGGCCCCTCCACTTT. It is translated as CAGSSGQWGPLHF.

This clonotype was seen only a few times. The final CDR3 position lacks the conserved phenylalanine or tryptophan, pointing to a likely read error. V is TRBV7-2 and J is TRBJ2-1, with 7 nucleotides matching TRBD2. The CDR3 is 16 amino acids. V gave up 0 bases and J gave up 3 bases; unmatched junction bases: 5. Germline V gene sequence: CDR1 SGHTA, CDR2 FQGNSA. In DNA, the CDR3 is TGTGCCAGCAGCTTAGCGGGGGGGAGGTTCTACAATGAGCAGTTCCCC. Protein: CASSLAGGRFYNEQFP.

This clonotype was observed many times. CDR3 amino acids: CASIEGAKGTGELFF. The CDR3 DNA reads as TGTGCCAGCATTGAGGGGGCGAAAGGGACCGGGGAGCTGTTTTTT. V is TRBV2 and J is TRBJ2-2, with 7 bases that match TRBD1. J was trimmed by 5 bases and V by 7 bases; bases with no gene match: 10. Germline V gives CDR1 SNHLY, CDR2 FYNNEI. There are 15 residues in the CDR3.

This clonotype was seen ten or more times. The rearrangement uses TRBV20-1 and TRBJ2-2; TRBD1 matches at 7 bases. Unmatched junction bases numbered 6, after V lost 5 bases and J lost 3 bases. CDR1 is DFQATT and CDR2 is SNEGSKA in the germline V gene (reference sequence). This CDR3 has 14 residues. CDR3 sequence (DNA): TGCAGTGCTCCCCGGGACAGAGACACCGGGGAGCTGTTTTTT. This gives the protein CSAPRDRDTGELFF.

This clonotype was seen ten or more times. The rearrangement uses TRBV5-1 and TRBJ2-1; TRBD2 matches 8 bases. The CDR3 consists of 15 residues. Trimming removed 4 bases from V and 0 bases from J; junction bases left unmatched: 3. Germline values: CDR1 SGHRS, CDR2 YFSETQ. Written as DNA, the CDR3 is TGCGCCAGCAGCCCTGGACTAGCCTCCTACAATGAGCAGTTCTTC. It specifies CASSPGLASYNEQFF. Drawing the rest from reference TRBV5-1 and TRBJ2-1, the complete variable domain is KAGVTQTPRYLIKTRGQQVTLSCSPISGHRSVSWYQQTPGQGLQFLFEYFSETQRNKGNFPGRFSGRQFSNSRSEMNVSTLELGDSALYLCASSPGLASYNEQFFGPGTRLTVL.

The J gene is TRBJ1-1, the V gene TRBV15, with D possibly matching TRBD1 (6 bases). Trimming shortened V by 3 bases and J by 13 bases, and 21 bases separated the two germline ends. In germline, CDR1 is LNHNV, CDR2 YYDKDF (reference sequence). This CDR3 has 14 amino acids. CDR3 protein: CATSSRGRGRNVFF. In DNA, the CDR3 is TGTGCCACCAGCAGCCGGGGGCGGGGACGGAACGTTTTCTTT.

This chain joins TRBV18 and TRBJ2-1; maybe TRBD2 (6 bases). Germline V gene sequence: CDR1 KGHSH, CDR2 LQKENI. The ends were cut back, 0 bases at V and 6 bases at J, with 6 bases in the middle. The CDR3 consists of 13 residues. The CDR3 reads CASSPPGGNEQFF. The DNA of the CDR3 is TGTGCCAGCTCACCACCGGGGGGCAATGAGCAGTTCTTC.